A single sample is the source of the 19 T cell receptor beta chains below, sequenced in a study of OX40 agonist ivuxolimab in advanced cancers. The repertoire was sequenced with immunoSEQ multiplex PCR; TCRdb's copy has only in-frame clones and lacks some. The sample has about 96,000 clones; under 85% are singletons. The sequencing used CD4+ or CD8+ T cells sorted from blood, collected in a trial of the OX40 agonist ivuxolimab. The origin of the receptors is an adult with an advanced solid tumor such as melanoma, head and neck, liver or kidney cancer.

This rearrangement joins TRBV4-1 to TRBJ2-7; 8 nucleotides agree with TRBD1. Germline V gene lookup returns CDR1 MGHRA and CDR2 YSYEKL. The junction had 10 bases not matched to a gene; V was cut back by 6 bases and J by 6 bases. CDR3 length equals 14 residues. CDR3 DNA: TGCGCCAGCAGTCCATCTCAGGGGGCGGGCGAGCAGTACTTC. Its translation: CASSPSQGAGEQYF.

V gene TRBV2 combines with J gene TRBJ1-4; D is ambiguous. CDR3 length equals 14 residues. The V end was cut by 5 bases, the J end by 7 bases, with 14 bases between. Germline values: CDR1 SNHLY, CDR2 FYNNEI. The DNA of the CDR3 is TGTGCCAGCAGTACAAGTGGAGGTGCTGAAAAACTGTTTTTT. As protein: CASSTSGGAEKLFF. Based on the CDR3 plus reference TRBV2 and TRBJ1-4, the full variable domain is EPEVTQTPSHQVTQMGQEVILRCVPISNHLYFYWYRQILGQKVEFLVSFYNNEISEKSEIFDDQFSVERPDGSNFTLKIRSTKLEDSAMYFCASSTSGGAEKLFFGSGTQLSVL.

This clone showed up just a few times. The chain is built from TRBV5-6 and TRBJ2-7; D is perhaps TRBD1 (6 bases). CDR1 and CDR2 (germline): SGHDT, YYEEEE. CDR3 size: 15 residues. V lost 0 bases to trimming and J lost 7 bases, with 17 bases between them. Here the CDR3 DNA reads TGTGCCAGCAGCTTGGATACCCAGGGGTCGCGAGAGCAGTACTTC. Translating it yields CASSLDTQGSREQYF.

The rearrangement links TRBV7-9 to TRBJ1-5; D is uncertain. The ends were cut back, 1 base at V and 4 bases at J, with 11 bases in the middle. The CDR3 loop spans 15 amino acids. Germline values: CDR1 SEHNR, CDR2 FQNEAQ (reference sequence). The chain's CDR3 is CASSLGLQNNQPQHF. CDR3 DNA sequence: TGTGCCAGCAGCTTAGGACTACAGAATAATCAGCCCCAGCATTTT.

The rearrangement uses TRBV2 and TRBJ1-2; D is uncertain. V was cut by 6 bases and J by 2 bases, with 13 bases left in between. The CDR3 has 14 amino acids. Germline lookup yields CDR1 SNHLY and CDR2 FYNNEI. CDR3 sequence (DNA): TGTGCCAGCAGAGAGTTTAGGGTAAACTATGGCTACACCTTC. Translating gives CASREFRVNYGYTF.

The chain couples TRBV27 to TRBJ1-4; 10 bases are a match to TRBD1. The germline gives CDR1 MNHEY, CDR2 SMNVEV (reference sequence). This CDR3 is built from 13 residues. Unmatched junction bases numbered 4, after V lost 6 bases and J lost 9 bases. The CDR3 here is CASSRDRGQKLFF. Written as DNA, the CDR3 is TGTGCCAGCAGCCGGGACAGGGGCCAAAAACTGTTTTTT.

V gene TRBV7-9 combines with J gene TRBJ1-2; 11 positions match TRBD1. The germline gives CDR1 SEHNR, CDR2 FQNEAQ (reference sequence). CDR3 length: 15 amino acids. Trimming took 1 base from V and 5 from J; bases not matched to a gene: 3. CDR3 nucleotide sequence: TGTGCCAGCAGCTTAGGGACAGGGGGCGCTTATGGCTACACCTTC. Amino acid sequence: CASSLGTGGAYGYTF.

The chain couples TRBV12-5 to TRBJ1-3; 7 bases line up with TRBD1. Germline trimming cut 6 bases from V and 1 base from J; bases unmatched to any gene: 3. The germline gives CDR1 LGHNT, CDR2 FRNRAP. CDR3 length: 14 amino acids. The CDR3 region is CASGGGQSGNTIYF. The CDR3 DNA sequence: TGTGCTAGTGGGGGGGGACAGTCTGGAAACACCATATATTTT.

This chain uses TRBV19 with TRBJ2-4; D possibly corresponds to TRBD1 (6 bases). The CDR3 has 15 amino acids. V lost 7 bases to trimming and J lost 0 bases, with 13 bases between them. Germline CDR1 and CDR2: LNHDA and SQIVND (reference sequence). The CDR3 protein is CASIRDNLAKNIQYF. CDR3 bases: TGTGCCAGTATCCGGGACAATCTAGCCAAAAACATTCAGTACTTC.

The chain employs TRBV5-6 and TRBJ2-1, with 9 bases that match TRBD1. Trimming at V came to 4 bases and at J to 0 bases, leaving 5 bases not matched to a gene. This CDR3 contains 16 residues. Germline V gene lookup returns CDR1 SGHDT and CDR2 YYEEEE. This chain's CDR3 is CASSEQGAYSYNEQFF. As DNA, the CDR3 is TGTGCCAGCAGCGAACAGGGGGCCTACTCCTACAATGAGCAGTTCTTC.

This clone was found a few times. V is TRBV11-2 and J is TRBJ1-1, with D possibly TRBD1 on 5 matching bases. V lost 2 bases and J lost 7, with 8 bases in between. Germline V gene lookup returns CDR1 SGHAT and CDR2 FQNNGV. The CDR3 spans 12 residues. DNA of the CDR3: TGTGCCAGCAGCTTATCGGGGGGTGAAGCTTTCTTT. This encodes CASSLSGGEAFF. Full variable domain (remainder filled in from reference TRBV11-2 and TRBJ1-1): EAGVAQSPRYKIIEKRQSVAFWCNPISGHATLYWYQQILGQGPKLLIQFQNNGVVDDSQLPKDRFSAERLKGVDSTLKIQPAKLEDSAVYLCASSLSGGEAFFGQGTRLTVV.

In DNA form, the CDR3 reads TGTGCCAGCAGTTTCCGGGAGTACGCAGATACGCAGTATTTT. As protein: CASSFREYADTQYF. The chain links TRBV7-2 to TRBJ2-3; the D gene is possibly TRBD2 (6 bases). Germline CDR1 is SGHTA and CDR2 is FQGNSA. CDR3 size: 14 residues. V lost 6 bases and J lost 4, with 14 bases in between.

The gene calls are TRBV5-6 and TRBJ2-1, with D perhaps TRBD1 (6 bases). The CDR3 extends over 14 amino acids. Germline loops: CDR1 SGHDT, CDR2 YYEEEE. Trimming pared 2 bases from V and 4 bases from J, leaving 10 bases between. The CDR3 bases are TGTGCCAGCAGCTTACTTCAGGGGTACAATGAGCAGTTCTTC. Residues: CASSLLQGYNEQFF.

This clone has a handful of counts. The chain joins TRBV9 to TRBJ2-1, with 9 bases lining up with TRBD2. This CDR3 contains 20 residues. Unmatched junction bases numbered 20, after V lost 3 bases and J lost 4 bases. Germline CDR1 is SGDLS and CDR2 is YYNGEE. The CDR3 spells CASSASGASPLSGRYNEQFF. In DNA form, the CDR3 reads TGTGCCAGCAGCGCCTCAGGGGCTTCCCCACTGAGCGGGAGGTACAATGAGCAGTTCTTC. Using reference TRBV9 and TRBJ2-1 for the parts outside the CDR3, the full variable domain is DSGVTQTPKHLITATGQRVTLRCSPRSGDLSVYWYQQSLDQGLQFLIQYYNGEERAKGNILERFSAQQFPDLHSELNLSSLELGDSALYFCASSASGASPLSGRYNEQFFGPGTRLTVL.

J is TRBJ1-2 and V is TRBV19; no clear D gene. The V end lost 6 bases, the J end lost 0 bases, and 14 bases lay between the germline ends. From germline, CDR1 is LNHDA and CDR2 SQIVND (reference sequence). The CDR3 is made up of 15 amino acids. The CDR3: CASREGRSANYGYTF. CDR3 bases: TGTGCCAGTAGGGAAGGACGGTCCGCTAACTATGGCTACACCTTC.

The genes are TRBV4-1 and TRBJ2-3; TRBD2 might be the D (6 bases). CDR1 is MGHRA and CDR2 is YSYEKL in the germline V gene. This CDR3 contains 14 residues. V was cut by 4 bases and J by 2 bases, with 10 bases left in between. DNA of the CDR3: TGCGCCAGCAGCCCCGGGACTTTCACAGATACGCAGTATTTT. Its translation: CASSPGTFTDTQYF.

This sequence joins TRBV30 and TRBJ1-2; D gene ambiguous. V lost 3 bases, J lost 1 base, and 9 bases lay in between. The germline V gene has CDR1 GTSNPN and CDR2 SVGIG (reference sequence). The CDR3 sequence is 13 residues long. CDR3 nucleotide sequence: TGTGCCTGGAGCCAAGACCGTAACTATGGCTACACCTTC. Translation gives CAWSQDRNYGYTF.

The rearrangement uses TRBV6-5 and TRBJ2-7, with 14 positions matching TRBD2. The CDR3 totals 15 residues. The ends lost 6 bases at V and 2 bases at J; junction bases unmatched: 3. Germline values: CDR1 MNHEY, CDR2 SVGAGI. The CDR3 sequence is CASSGGLAGAYEQYF. The CDR3 DNA follows: TGTGCCAGCAGCGGGGGACTAGCGGGAGCCTACGAGCAGTACTTC.

V gene TRBV23-1 combines with J gene TRBJ1-1, with a tentative D call TRBD1 (5 bases). TRBV23-1 is an open reading frame, and its role is uncertain. The ends were cut back, 4 bases at V and 4 bases at J, with 19 bases in the middle. The CDR3 sequence is 16 residues long. In DNA form, the CDR3 reads TGCGCCAGCAGTCCTCGCGGAGGGGCGCGGGGCACTGAAGCTTTCTTT. Protein sequence: CASSPRGGARGTEAFF.